Sequencing of this T cell receptor beta chain was carried out in a study of siplizumab effects on memory and regulatory T cells. Overall study findings and caveats: The study did not confirm that proliferating Tregs from siplizumab cultures were suppressive. Proliferating CD4+ or CD8+ clones, roughly 75-95% of them, lacked an assignable naive or memory phenotype. The study found naive T cells seemingly more diverse than memory cells and seemingly major alloresponse contributors.

Losses at the gene ends were 6 bases for V and 1 base for J; bases not matched to a gene: 7. Germline CDR1 and CDR2: SNHLY and FYNNEI. This CDR3 comprises 16 residues. Every sample had approximately 97,000 of its TCR templates assayed. Sequencing was performed with immunoSEQ multiplex PCR; in TCRdb, only in-frame clones are kept and a portion is missing. The sample holds about 100,000 clones, around 90% seen once. A word on this clone: Its antigen is still unknown.

The chain is built from TRBV2 and TRBJ1-1; 11 bases match TRBD1. This receptor was identified in a human donor in good health. Sequenced: CD4+ T cells sorted from blood. In DNA, the CDR3 is TGTGCCAGCAGCGGACGGGACAGGGGGTCGAACACTGAAGCTTTCTTT. This encodes CASSGRDRGSNTEAFF. The variable domain in full, with the rest retrieved from reference TRBV2 and TRBJ1-1, is EPEVTQTPSHQVTQMGQEVILRCVPISNHLYFYWYRQILGQKVEFLVSFYNNEISEKSEIFDDQFSVERPDGSNFTLKIRSTKLEDSAMYFCASSGRDRGSNTEAFFGQGTRLTVV.